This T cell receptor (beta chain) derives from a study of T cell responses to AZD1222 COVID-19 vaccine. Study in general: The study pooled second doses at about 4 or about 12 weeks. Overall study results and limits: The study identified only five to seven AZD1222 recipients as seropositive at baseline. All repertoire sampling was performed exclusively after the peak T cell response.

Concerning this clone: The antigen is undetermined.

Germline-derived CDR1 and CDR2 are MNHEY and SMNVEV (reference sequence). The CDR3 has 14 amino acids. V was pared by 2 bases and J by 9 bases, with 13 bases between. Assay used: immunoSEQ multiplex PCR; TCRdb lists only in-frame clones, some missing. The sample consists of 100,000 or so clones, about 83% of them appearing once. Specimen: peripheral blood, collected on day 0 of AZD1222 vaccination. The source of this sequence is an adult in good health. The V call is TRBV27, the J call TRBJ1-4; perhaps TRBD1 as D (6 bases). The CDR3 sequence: CASSLTQGRKKLFF. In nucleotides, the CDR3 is TGTGCCAGCAGTTTAACCCAGGGGAGGAAAAAACTGTTTTTT.